This entry is about one T cell receptor (beta chain). The antigen remains undetermined. The V gene's germline CDR1 is SGHRS and CDR2 YFSETQ. Germline trimming cut 0 bases from V and 4 bases from J; bases unmatched to any gene: 9. The CDR3 runs 18 residues. Peripheral blood, about 10 milliliters per donor, was collected. The data are from a study of blood T cells in healthy people across ages. Findings and caveats of the study: A strong correlation was found between TCR beta diversity and the percentage of naive T cells. Total diversity from one million sequenced T cells was likely underestimated.

Through a sample-barcoded 5' primer and a J-beta primer mix, a second PCR was run for roughly 6 to 11 cycles. A single record per CDR3 protein comes from TCRdb applying MiXCR to the 5' RACE reads. The top ten hold roughly 13% of the sample, which has 650,000 to 700,000 distinct CDR3 sequences, over 40% seen once. The rearrangement joins TRBV5-1 to TRBJ2-3, with 12 bases that match TRBD2. Sequencing input: blood. The receptor was derived from a woman of 80 years or more in good health. The CDR3 coding sequence is TGCGCCAGCAGCTTGGAGCCTAGCGGGGGGGAGGCGGCAGATACGCAGTATTTT. Encoded protein: CASSLEPSGGEAADTQYF.